This TCR beta chain came from a study of T cell responses to AZD1222 COVID-19 vaccine. Points from the study as a whole: Spike was spanned by vaccine-associated CD4 TCRs, with dominance at 160-218 and 743-854.

V lost 0 bases and J 5 bases, leaving 16 bases between the germline ends. This CDR3 region has 16 residues. Germline CDR1 MNHEY, CDR2 SVGEGT. With regard to this clone: Antigen specificity is unknown.

Here immunoSEQ multiplex PCR was the method, and the copy in TCRdb shows in-frame clones only, minus some. The sample lists roughly 200,000 clones, approximately 92% occurring once. The material sequenced was peripheral blood, taken 28 days after the second dose of the MenACWY control vaccine. The sequence derives from an adult who received the MenACWY meningococcal vaccine as a control. This chain connects TRBV6-2 or TRBV6-3 to TRBJ1-1; D not resolved. The CDR3 nucleotides are TGTGCCAGCAGTTACTCCGCGACATTGGGTCGTACTGAAGCTTTCTTT. Translating it yields CASSYSATLGRTEAFF.